These T cell receptor beta chains were read from a single sample in a study of T cell responses to AZD1222 COVID-19 vaccine. Clones were sequenced by immunoSEQ multiplex PCR, and TCRdb holds only the in-frame ones, with some missing. The table lists about 150,000 clones, 80% to 90% of them singletons. Material: peripheral blood, obtained on day 0 of AZD1222 vaccination. Receptors were obtained from an adult in good health. Each CDR3 is given with its conserved first and last residue. The order of the fields is D gene, V gene, J gene, clone size, CDR3 protein, CDR3 DNA. D genes are given only for firm matches. Rows give clone size only sometimes, using once, few, many, or a class for an expanded clone.

D gene: TRBD1
V gene: TRBV5-1
J gene: TRBJ2-1
clone size: .
CDR3 protein: CASSKTGGLYNEQFF
CDR3 DNA: TGCGCCAGCAGCAAGACAGGGGGGCTATACAATGAGCAGTTCTTC

D gene: TRBD2
V gene: TRBV4-1
J gene: TRBJ2-3
clone size: .
CDR3 protein: CASSQAMTSFYADTQYF
CDR3 DNA: TGCGCCAGCAGCCAAGCAATGACTAGCTTTTACGCAGATACGCAGTATTTT

D gene: .
V gene: TRBV2
J gene: TRBJ2-3
clone size: .
CDR3 protein: CASSAGGADTQYF
CDR3 DNA: TGTGCCAGCAGTGCGGGCGGGGCCGATACGCAGTATTTT

D gene: TRBD1
V gene: TRBV6-5
J gene: TRBJ1-2
clone size: .
CDR3 protein: CASSRQGNLYGYTF
CDR3 DNA: TGTGCCAGCAGTAGACAGGGGAACCTCTATGGCTACACCTTC

D gene: .
V gene: TRBV28
J gene: TRBJ2-4
clone size: .
CDR3 protein: CASSQQDGKNIQYF
CDR3 DNA: TGTGCCAGCAGCCAACAGGATGGGAAAAACATTCAGTACTTC

D gene: .
V gene: TRBV28
J gene: TRBJ1-2
clone size: .
CDR3 protein: CASSSLVGYTF
CDR3 DNA: TGTGCCAGCAGTTCCCTAGTTGGCTACACCTTC

D gene: .
V gene: TRBV19
J gene: TRBJ2-7
clone size: .
CDR3 protein: CASSTRTGNSYEQYF
CDR3 DNA: TGTGCCAGTAGTACTAGAACCGGGAACTCCTACGAGCAGTACTTC

D gene: .
V gene: TRBV12-5
J gene: TRBJ2-1
clone size: .
CDR3 protein: CASGLVTSSYGDEQFF
CDR3 DNA: TGTGCTAGTGGTTTGGTAACTTCGAGCTACGGCGATGAGCAGTTCTTC

D gene: .
V gene: TRBV12-3/TRBV12-4
J gene: TRBJ1-1
clone size: .
CDR3 protein: CASSSSFPAFF
CDR3 DNA: TGTGCCAGCAGTTCAAGTTTTCCAGCTTTCTTT

D gene: TRBD1
V gene: TRBV19
J gene: TRBJ1-5
clone size: .
CDR3 protein: CASSHRGQGLIQPQHF
CDR3 DNA: TGTGCCAGTTCCCACAGGGGACAGGGGCTGATTCAGCCCCAGCATTTT

D gene: .
V gene: TRBV7-2
J gene: TRBJ1-3
clone size: few
CDR3 protein: CASSLDGTTGNTIYF
CDR3 DNA: TGTGCCAGCAGCTTAGACGGGACCACTGGAAACACCATATATTTT

D gene: TRBD2
V gene: TRBV29-1
J gene: TRBJ2-7
clone size: .
CDR3 protein: CSVGEGFEQYF
CDR3 DNA: TGCAGCGTTGGGGAGGGCTTCGAGCAGTACTTC

D gene: .
V gene: TRBV5-4
J gene: TRBJ2-5
clone size: once
CDR3 protein: CASTFSGIQETQYF
CDR3 DNA: TGTGCCAGCACCTTTTCCGGGATTCAAGAGACCCAGTACTTC

D gene: .
V gene: TRBV5-1
J gene: TRBJ1-5
clone size: .
CDR3 protein: CASSLVQPQHF
CDR3 DNA: TGCGCCAGCAGCTTGGTTCAGCCCCAGCATTTT

D gene: .
V gene: TRBV28
J gene: TRBJ1-2
clone size: .
CDR3 protein: CASSFLGENHGYTF
CDR3 DNA: TGTGCCAGCAGTTTCCTGGGAGAAAACCATGGCTACACCTTC

D gene: .
V gene: TRBV10-3
J gene: TRBJ1-1
clone size: .
CDR3 protein: CASSGDEDGGTEAFF
CDR3 DNA: TGTGCCTCCTCAGGGGATGAGGATGGTGGGACTGAAGCTTTCTTT

D gene: .
V gene: TRBV30
J gene: TRBJ2-3
clone size: few
CDR3 protein: CAWSAPGLPDTQYF
CDR3 DNA: TGTGCCTGGAGTGCTCCGGGACTCCCAGATACGCAGTATTTT

D gene: TRBD2
V gene: TRBV6-5
J gene: TRBJ2-1
clone size: once
CDR3 protein: CASSQTSGTYNEQFF
CDR3 DNA: TGTGCCAGCAGTCAGACTAGCGGGACATACAATGAGCAGTTCTTC

D gene: .
V gene: TRBV6-5
J gene: TRBJ2-2
clone size: few
CDR3 protein: CASSYSAWGSGELFF
CDR3 DNA: TGTGCCAGCAGTTACTCTGCGTGGGGGTCCGGGGAGCTGTTTTTT

D gene: .
V gene: TRBV2
J gene: TRBJ1-5
clone size: .
CDR3 protein: CATTGESGQPQHF
CDR3 DNA: TGTGCCACCACCGGCGAATCGGGTCAGCCCCAGCATTTT

D gene: .
V gene: TRBV6-2/TRBV6-3
J gene: TRBJ2-2
clone size: .
CDR3 protein: CASSFGAGELFF
CDR3 DNA: TGTGCCAGCAGTTTTGGGGCGGGGGAGCTGTTTTTT

D gene: .
V gene: TRBV9
J gene: TRBJ2-5
clone size: once
CDR3 protein: CASSVESSAGETQYF
CDR3 DNA: TGTGCCAGCAGCGTAGAGTCTAGCGCGGGGGAGACCCAGTACTTC

D gene: TRBD2
V gene: TRBV6-6
J gene: TRBJ2-1
clone size: .
CDR3 protein: CASSRRPGGSSYNEQFF
CDR3 DNA: TGTGCCAGCAGCCGACGCCCCGGCGGGAGCTCCTACAATGAGCAGTTCTTC